Following are 18 T cell receptor beta chains from one sample sequenced in a study of blood T cell repertoires in COVID-19. Profiled with immunoSEQ multiplex PCR; TCRdb holds only in-frame clones, not every one. The sample has 150,000 to 200,000 clones, roughly 79% seen once; the top ten hold about 11%. Sequencing was done on a sample of peripheral blood. Receptor source: a woman aged 40 to 49 with COVID-19, enrolled during active disease.

CDR3 in DNA: TGTGCCAGCAGCCAAGATCTGGGGGCAGGGGGCGCGGACTATGGCTACACCTTC. Translated: CASSQDLGAGGADYGYTF. This rearrangement joins TRBV3-1 (or the pseudogene TRBV3-2) to TRBJ1-2; 8 bases line up with TRBD1. This CDR3 comprises 18 residues. V was clipped by 0 bases and J by 3 bases; unmatched bases: 12. Germline CDR1 and CDR2: LGHDT and YNNKEL (reference sequence).

The chain links TRBV2 to TRBJ1-1, with D unresolved. Trimming left V 5 bases short and J 10 bases short, with 14 bases between. From germline, CDR1 is SNHLY and CDR2 FYNNEI. The CDR3 extends over 12 amino acids. The CDR3 nucleotides are TGTGCCAGCAGTTTCACCGGTGTTGGAGCTTTCTTT. Protein product: CASSFTGVGAFF.

The chain is built from TRBV11-3 and TRBJ1-6; no definite D call. The CDR3 is made up of 14 amino acids. CDR1 and CDR2 (germline): SGHNT, YENEEA. V lost 11 bases, J lost 10 bases, and 21 bases lay in between. CDR3 in amino acids: CAASPCGLESPLHF. CDR3 in DNA: TGTGCCGCCTCGCCGTGTGGGCTTGAATCACCCCTCCACTTT.

The rearrangement links TRBV4-2 to TRBJ2-1; D remains ambiguous. The CDR3 runs 15 residues. Germline CDR1 reads LGHNA; CDR2 reads YNFKEQ. Trimming shortened V by 0 bases and J by 5 bases, and 11 bases separated the two germline ends. CDR3 in DNA: TGTGCCAGCAGCCAAGAGGTTGGGCAGGACAATGAGCAGTTCTTC. It specifies CASSQEVGQDNEQFF.

The V and J genes are TRBV27 and TRBJ1-6; D might be TRBD1 (5 bases). CDR3 length equals 12 residues. CDR1 and CDR2 from the germline V gene are MNHEY and SMNVEV (reference sequence). V was pared by 6 bases and J by 8 bases, with 8 bases between. CDR3 loop: CASRIQDSPLHF. The CDR3 nucleotides are TGTGCCAGCAGAATACAGGATTCACCCCTCCACTTT.

The chain uses TRBV10-2 and TRBJ1-2; D is unresolved. V was trimmed by 6 bases and J by 8 bases, leaving 10 bases between them. CDR3 size: 11 residues. Per germline, CDR1 WSHSY and CDR2 SAAADI. The DNA for the CDR3 is TGCGCCAGCAGCCCCGCGCGAGGCTACACCTTC. Its protein is CASSPARGYTF.

The CDR3, as DNA: TGTGCCAGCAGTTACCAGGGACTACGAAAAAACATTCAGTACTTC. This encodes CASSYQGLRKNIQYF. The chain employs TRBV6-5 and TRBJ2-4, with 7 bases matching TRBD2. The CDR3 spans 15 residues. Germline V lookup: CDR1 MNHEY, CDR2 SVGAGI. Unmatched junction bases numbered 5, after V lost 2 bases and J lost 4 bases.

The V gene is TRBV12-3 or TRBV12-4, the J gene TRBJ1-2; D gene unclear. Trimming left V 5 bases short and J 6 bases short, with 13 bases between. This CDR3 has 13 residues. CDR3 residues: CASSIRRRDGYTF. The CDR3 nucleotides are TGTGCCAGCAGTATTAGGCGGCGGGATGGCTACACCTTC.

The chain links TRBV18 to TRBJ1-5; TRBD1 is a possible D gene (6 bases). Germline CDR1 and CDR2: KGHSH and LQKENI. Trimming removed 3 bases from V and 2 bases from J, with 8 bases in between. This CDR3 has 14 residues. The CDR3 DNA reads TGTGCCAGCTCACCCGAGGGGGGCAATCAGCCCCAGCATTTT. Its protein is CASSPEGGNQPQHF.

V gene TRBV10-1 combines with J gene TRBJ1-1; D uncertain. The germline V gene has CDR1 WNHNN and CDR2 SYGVQD (reference sequence). This CDR3 has 14 residues. V dropped 0 bases and J dropped 6 bases, with 11 bases sitting between them. This CDR3 is CASSESALGSEAFF. In DNA form, the CDR3 reads TGCGCCAGCAGTGAGTCCGCTTTGGGCTCTGAAGCTTTCTTT.

The genes are TRBV28 and TRBJ2-7; 8 bases map to TRBD1. The CDR3 has 13 residues. The germline V gene has CDR1 MDHEN and CDR2 SYDVKM. Unmatched junction bases numbered 10, after V lost 10 bases and J lost 5 bases. The CDR3 reads CATLGTGPHEQYF. The DNA of the CDR3 is TGTGCCACCCTTGGGACAGGCCCCCACGAGCAGTACTTC.

For the CDR3, the DNA is TGTGCCAGCAGTTTAAGGGGGTATTTAGGCTACACCTTC. Translating it yields CASSLRGYLGYTF. The chain is built from TRBV28 and TRBJ1-2; D may be TRBD1 (6 bases). Germline V gives CDR1 MDHEN, CDR2 SYDVKM. Trimming left V 2 bases short and J 8 bases short, with 12 bases between. The length of the CDR3 is 13 residues.

J is TRBJ1-3 and V is TRBV2; 7 positions agree with TRBD1. The V and J ends lost 6 bases and 2 bases, in that order; junction bases with no gene match: 7. Germline V gene data show CDR1 as SNHLY and CDR2 as FYNNEI. The CDR3 has 15 residues. DNA for the CDR3: TGTGCCAGCAGGAACCCCGGGACAGCTGGAAACACCATATATTTT. Protein product: CASRNPGTAGNTIYF.

As regards this clone: The junction differs from germline at one of its ends, possibly a read error. Other DNA sequences of this sample code for an identical CDR3. V gene TRBV28 combines with J gene TRBJ1-6; 7 nucleotides agree with TRBD1. CDR3 length: 15 amino acids. Per the germline V gene, CDR1 is MDHEN and CDR2 is SYDVKM. The CDR3 reads CASSLGDRRNSPLHF. CDR3 DNA sequence: TGTGCCAGCAGTTTAGGGGACAGACGGAATTCGCCCCTCCACTTT.

The chain recombines TRBV12-3 or TRBV12-4 with TRBJ2-5, with D unresolved. The CDR3 is 13 residues long. Trimming shortened V by 6 bases and J by 1 base, and 9 bases separated the two germline ends. CDR3 sequence (DNA): TGTGCCAGCAGGTCGGTAACCCAAGAGACCCAGTACTTC. It yields the protein CASRSVTQETQYF.

The chain uses TRBV28 and TRBJ2-7; D call uncertain. In germline, CDR1 is MDHEN, CDR2 SYDVKM. The CDR3 loop spans 13 amino acids. The V and J ends lost 8 bases and 3 bases respectively, with 14 bases between them. CDR3: CASRLVGFYEQYF. CDR3 nucleotide sequence: TGTGCCAGCCGGTTGGTGGGCTTCTACGAGCAGTACTTC.

The table lists this clone with a few counts. The chain combines TRBV11-2 with TRBJ2-1, with D perhaps matching TRBD2 (7 bases). Germline V lookup: CDR1 SGHAT, CDR2 FQNNGV. Trimming shortened V by 6 bases and J by 10 bases, and 22 bases separated the two germline ends. The CDR3 consists of 15 residues. CDR3 in DNA: TGTGCCAGCAGACTCCTAGGGGGGGGAGCGTGGGAGCAGTTCTTC. Its protein is CASRLLGGGAWEQFF.

The chain employs TRBV7-2 and TRBJ1-1; D not certain. The germline V gene has CDR1 SGHTA and CDR2 FQGNSA. Deletions cut 5 bases from V and 0 bases from J, with 10 bases between. The CDR3 loop spans 14 amino acids. The CDR3 DNA is TGTGCCAGCAGCGCCGGGTTCATGAACACTGAAGCTTTCTTT. The encoded protein is CASSAGFMNTEAFF.